This T cell receptor (beta chain) was found in a study of blood T cells in healthy people across ages. The total RNA that was extracted per sample amounted to at least 5 micrograms. The second PCR ran roughly 7 to 11 cycles with a sample-barcoded 5' primer and J-beta primers. TCRdb reprocessed the 5' RACE reads with MiXCR, giving one entry per CDR3 protein. The data show 780,000 or so distinct CDR3 sequences, roughly three fifths seen once. Germline V lookup: CDR1 DFQATT, CDR2 SNEGSKA (reference sequence). The CDR3 covers 14 residues. Deletions cut 3 bases from V and 9 bases from J, with 15 bases between.

This chain joins TRBV20-1 and TRBJ1-6; possibly TRBD1 for D (6 bases). The clonotype originates from a man aged 35 to 55 in good health. Sequencing was done on a sample of blood. The DNA of the CDR3 is TGCAGTGCTAGGGGGGGGGACATTCTTTCACCCCTCCACTTT. Protein product: CSARGGDILSPLHF.